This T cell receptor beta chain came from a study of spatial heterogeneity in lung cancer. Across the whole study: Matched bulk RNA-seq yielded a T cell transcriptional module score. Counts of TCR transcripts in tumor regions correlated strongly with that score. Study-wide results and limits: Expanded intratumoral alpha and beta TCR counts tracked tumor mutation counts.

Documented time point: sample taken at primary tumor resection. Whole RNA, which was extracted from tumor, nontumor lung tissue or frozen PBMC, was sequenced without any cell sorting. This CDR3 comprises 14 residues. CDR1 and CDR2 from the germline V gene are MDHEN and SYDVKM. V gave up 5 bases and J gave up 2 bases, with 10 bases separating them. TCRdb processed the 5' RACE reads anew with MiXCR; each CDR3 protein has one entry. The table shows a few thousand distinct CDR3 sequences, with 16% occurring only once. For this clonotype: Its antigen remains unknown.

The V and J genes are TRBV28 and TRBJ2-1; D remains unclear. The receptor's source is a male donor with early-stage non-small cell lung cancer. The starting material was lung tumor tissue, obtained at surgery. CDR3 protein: CASSPSRTYNEQFF. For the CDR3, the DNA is TGTGCCAGCAGTCCTTCTAGAACCTACAATGAGCAGTTCTTC.